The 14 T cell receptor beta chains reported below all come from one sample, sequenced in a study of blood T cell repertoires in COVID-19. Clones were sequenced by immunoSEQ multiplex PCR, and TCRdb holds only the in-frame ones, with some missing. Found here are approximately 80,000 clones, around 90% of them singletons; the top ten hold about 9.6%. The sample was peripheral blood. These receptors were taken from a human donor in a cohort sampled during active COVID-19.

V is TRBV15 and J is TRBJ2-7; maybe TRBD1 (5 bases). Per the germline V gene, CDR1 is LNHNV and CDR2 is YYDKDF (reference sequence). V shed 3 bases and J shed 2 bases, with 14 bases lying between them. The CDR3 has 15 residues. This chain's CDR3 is CATSSEMSGTYEQYF. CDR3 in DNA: TGTGCCACCAGCAGTGAAATGTCAGGGACCTACGAGCAGTACTTC.

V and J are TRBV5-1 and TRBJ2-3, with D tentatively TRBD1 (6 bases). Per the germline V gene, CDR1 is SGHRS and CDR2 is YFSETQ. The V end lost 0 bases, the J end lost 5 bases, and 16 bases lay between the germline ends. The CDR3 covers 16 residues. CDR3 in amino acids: CASSLESGDPLDTQYF. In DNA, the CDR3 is TGCGCCAGCAGCTTGGAGTCAGGGGACCCATTAGATACGCAGTATTTT.

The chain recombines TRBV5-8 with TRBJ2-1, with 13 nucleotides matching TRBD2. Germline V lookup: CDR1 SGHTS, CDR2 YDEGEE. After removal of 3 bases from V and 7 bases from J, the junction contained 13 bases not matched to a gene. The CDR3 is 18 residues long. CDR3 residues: CASSSPPLTSGRGNEQFF. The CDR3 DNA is TGTGCCAGCAGCTCACCACCGTTAACTAGCGGGAGGGGGAATGAGCAGTTCTTC.

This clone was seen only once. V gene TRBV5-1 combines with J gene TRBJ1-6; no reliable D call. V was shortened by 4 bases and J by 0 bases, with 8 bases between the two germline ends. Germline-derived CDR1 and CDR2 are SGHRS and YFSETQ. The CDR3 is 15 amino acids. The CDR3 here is CASSPQDSYNSPLHF. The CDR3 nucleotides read TGCGCCAGCAGCCCCCAGGACTCCTATAATTCACCCCTCCACTTT. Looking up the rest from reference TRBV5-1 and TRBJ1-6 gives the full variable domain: KAGVTQTPRYLIKTRGQQVTLSCSPISGHRSVSWYQQTPGQGLQFLFEYFSETQRNKGNFPGRFSGRQFSNSRSEMNVSTLELGDSALYLCASSPQDSYNSPLHFGNGTRLTVT.

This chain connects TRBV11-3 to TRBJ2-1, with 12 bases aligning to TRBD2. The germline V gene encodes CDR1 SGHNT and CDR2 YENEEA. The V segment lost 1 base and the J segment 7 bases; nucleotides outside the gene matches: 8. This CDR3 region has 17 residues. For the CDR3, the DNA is TGTGCCAGCAGCTTAGGACTCCAACTAGCGGGAGGTAATGAGCAGTTCTTC. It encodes CASSLGLQLAGGNEQFF.

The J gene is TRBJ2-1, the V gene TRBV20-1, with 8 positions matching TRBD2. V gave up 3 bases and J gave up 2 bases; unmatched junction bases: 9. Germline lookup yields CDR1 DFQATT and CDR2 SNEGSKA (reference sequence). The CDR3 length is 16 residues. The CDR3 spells CSASSLGLGTYNEQFF. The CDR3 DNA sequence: TGCAGTGCTAGTTCTCTGGGACTAGGGACCTACAATGAGCAGTTCTTC.

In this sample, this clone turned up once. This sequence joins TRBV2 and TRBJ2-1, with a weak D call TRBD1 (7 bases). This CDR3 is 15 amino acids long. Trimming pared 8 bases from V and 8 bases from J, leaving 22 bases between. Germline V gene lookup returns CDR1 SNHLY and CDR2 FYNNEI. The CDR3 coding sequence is TGTGCCAGCTCTCGGGAGAGACAGGGTATCGATGAGCAGTTCTTC. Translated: CASSRERQGIDEQFF.

The DNA for the CDR3 is TGTGCCTCCGGGGGGGGAGACTCCTACAATGAGCAGTTCTTC. This sequence encodes CASGGGDSYNEQFF. The genes are TRBV19 and TRBJ2-1, with TRBD2 identical over 8 bases. The CDR3 has 14 amino acids. Germline V lookup: CDR1 LNHDA, CDR2 SQIVND (reference sequence). Losses at the gene ends were 11 bases for V and 0 bases for J; bases not matched to a gene: 6.

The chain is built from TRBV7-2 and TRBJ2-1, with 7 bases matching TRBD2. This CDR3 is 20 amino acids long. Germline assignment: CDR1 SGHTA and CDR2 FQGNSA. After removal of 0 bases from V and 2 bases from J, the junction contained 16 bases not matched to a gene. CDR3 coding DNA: TGTGCCAGCAGCTTAGCCCTTGGGAGGGCCGTGCCGGCCCCCTACAATGAGCAGTTCTTC. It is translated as CASSLALGRAVPAPYNEQFF.

The CDR3 protein is CASRATVQETQYF. The CDR3 DNA reads TGTGCCAGCAGAGCGACAGTTCAAGAGACCCAGTACTTC. This rearrangement joins TRBV28 to TRBJ2-5; TRBD1 might be the D (5 bases). Germline CDR1 reads MDHEN; CDR2 reads SYDVKM. The CDR3 runs to 13 residues. Trimming pared 6 bases from V and 2 bases from J, leaving 10 bases between. The full variable domain, rest sourced from reference TRBV28 and TRBJ2-5, is DVKVTQSSRYLVKRTGEKVFLECVQDMDHENMFWYRQDPGLGLRLIYFSYDVKMKEKGDIPEGYSVSREKKERFSLILESASTNQTSMYLCASRATVQETQYFGPGTRLLVL.

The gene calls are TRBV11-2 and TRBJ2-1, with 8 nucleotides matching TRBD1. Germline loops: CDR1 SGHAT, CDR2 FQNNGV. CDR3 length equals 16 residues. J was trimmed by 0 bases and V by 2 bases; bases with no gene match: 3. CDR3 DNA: TGTGCCAGCAGCTTATCCAGGGGGCTCTCCTACAATGAGCAGTTCTTC. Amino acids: CASSLSRGLSYNEQFF.

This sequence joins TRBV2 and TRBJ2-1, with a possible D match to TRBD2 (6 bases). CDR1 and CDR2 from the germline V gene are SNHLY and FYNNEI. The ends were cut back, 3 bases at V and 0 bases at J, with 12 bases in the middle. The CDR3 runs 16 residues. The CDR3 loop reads CASSESAGTSYNEQFF. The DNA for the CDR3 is TGTGCCAGCAGTGAGAGTGCGGGGACCTCCTACAATGAGCAGTTCTTC. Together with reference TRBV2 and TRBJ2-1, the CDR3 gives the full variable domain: EPEVTQTPSHQVTQMGQEVILRCVPISNHLYFYWYRQILGQKVEFLVSFYNNEISEKSEIFDDQFSVERPDGSNFTLKIRSTKLEDSAMYFCASSESAGTSYNEQFFGPGTRLTVL.

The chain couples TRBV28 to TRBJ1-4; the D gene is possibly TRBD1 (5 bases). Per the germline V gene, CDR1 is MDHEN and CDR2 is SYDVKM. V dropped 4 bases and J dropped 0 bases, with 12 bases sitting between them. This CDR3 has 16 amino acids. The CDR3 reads CASSWRGVPTNEKLFF. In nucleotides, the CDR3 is TGTGCCAGCAGTTGGCGGGGGGTACCAACTAATGAAAAACTGTTTTTT.

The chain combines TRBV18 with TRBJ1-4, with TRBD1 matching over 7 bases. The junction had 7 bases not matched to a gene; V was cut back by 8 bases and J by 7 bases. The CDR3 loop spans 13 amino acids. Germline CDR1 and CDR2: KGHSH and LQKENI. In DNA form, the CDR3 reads TGTGCCAGCACCCGGGACAGAGGTGAAAAACTGTTTTTT. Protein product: CASTRDRGEKLFF.